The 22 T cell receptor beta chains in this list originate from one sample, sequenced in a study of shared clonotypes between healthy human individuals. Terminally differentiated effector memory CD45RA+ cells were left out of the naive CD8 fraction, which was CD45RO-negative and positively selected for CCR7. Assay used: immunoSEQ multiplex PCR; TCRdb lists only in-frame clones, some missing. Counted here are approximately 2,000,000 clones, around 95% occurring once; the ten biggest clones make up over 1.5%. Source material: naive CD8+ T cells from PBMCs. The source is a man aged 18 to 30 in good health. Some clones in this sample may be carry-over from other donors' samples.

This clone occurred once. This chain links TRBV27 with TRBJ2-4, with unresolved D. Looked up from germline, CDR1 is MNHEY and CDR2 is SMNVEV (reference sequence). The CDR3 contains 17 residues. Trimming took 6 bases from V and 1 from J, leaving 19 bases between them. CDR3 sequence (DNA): TGTGCCAGCAGCAAAATCGCCTCGTTGAGGGCCAAAAACATTCAGTACTTC. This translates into CASSKIASLRAKNIQYF.

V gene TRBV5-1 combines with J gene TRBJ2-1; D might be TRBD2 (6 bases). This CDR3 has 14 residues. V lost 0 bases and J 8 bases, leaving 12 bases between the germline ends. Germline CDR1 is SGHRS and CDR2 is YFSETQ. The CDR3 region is CASSLVQPGDEQFF. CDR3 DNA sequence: TGCGCCAGCAGCTTGGTCCAACCGGGGGATGAGCAGTTCTTC.

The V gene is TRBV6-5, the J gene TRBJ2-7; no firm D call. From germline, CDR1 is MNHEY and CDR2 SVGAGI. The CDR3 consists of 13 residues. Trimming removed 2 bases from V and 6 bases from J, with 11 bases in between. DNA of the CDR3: TGTGCCAGCAGTTACGATCCTGGGCTCGAGCAGTACTTC. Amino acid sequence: CASSYDPGLEQYF.

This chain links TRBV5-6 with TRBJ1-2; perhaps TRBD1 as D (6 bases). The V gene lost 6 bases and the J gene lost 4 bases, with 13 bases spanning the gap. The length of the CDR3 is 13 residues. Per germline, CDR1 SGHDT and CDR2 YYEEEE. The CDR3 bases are TGTGCCAGCACCAACGAGGGGGGCTATGGCTACACCTTC. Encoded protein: CASTNEGGYGYTF.

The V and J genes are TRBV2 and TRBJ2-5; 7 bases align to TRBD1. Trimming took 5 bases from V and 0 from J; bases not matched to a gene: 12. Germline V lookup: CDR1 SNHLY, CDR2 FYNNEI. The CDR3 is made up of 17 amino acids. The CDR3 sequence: CASSPKGAPPDQETQYF. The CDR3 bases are TGTGCCAGCAGTCCTAAGGGGGCCCCTCCTGACCAAGAGACCCAGTACTTC.

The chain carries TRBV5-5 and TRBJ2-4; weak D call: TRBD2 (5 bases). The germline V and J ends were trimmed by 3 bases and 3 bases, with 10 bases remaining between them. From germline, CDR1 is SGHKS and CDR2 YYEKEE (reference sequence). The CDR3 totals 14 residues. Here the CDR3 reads CASSYGVGKNIQYF. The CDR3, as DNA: TGTGCCAGCAGCTACGGGGTTGGCAAAAACATTCAGTACTTC.

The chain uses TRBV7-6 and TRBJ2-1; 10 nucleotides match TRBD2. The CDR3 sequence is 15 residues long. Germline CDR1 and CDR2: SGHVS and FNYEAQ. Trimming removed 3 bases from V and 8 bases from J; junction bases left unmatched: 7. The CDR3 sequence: CASSFLAGEVDEQFF. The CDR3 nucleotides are TGTGCCAGCAGCTTCCTAGCGGGAGAGGTGGATGAGCAGTTCTTC.

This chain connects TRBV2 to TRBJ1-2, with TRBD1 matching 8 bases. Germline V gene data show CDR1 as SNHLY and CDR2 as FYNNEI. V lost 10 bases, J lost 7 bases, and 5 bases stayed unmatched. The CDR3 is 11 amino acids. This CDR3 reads CAMNTGGGYTF. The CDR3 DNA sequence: TGTGCCATGAATACAGGGGGTGGCTACACCTTC.

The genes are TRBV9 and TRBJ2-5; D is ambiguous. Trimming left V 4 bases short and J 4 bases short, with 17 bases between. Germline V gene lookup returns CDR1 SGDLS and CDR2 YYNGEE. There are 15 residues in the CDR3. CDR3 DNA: TGTGCCAGCAGCTACACCCCTATGGCTTCAGAGACCCAGTACTTC. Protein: CASSYTPMASETQYF.

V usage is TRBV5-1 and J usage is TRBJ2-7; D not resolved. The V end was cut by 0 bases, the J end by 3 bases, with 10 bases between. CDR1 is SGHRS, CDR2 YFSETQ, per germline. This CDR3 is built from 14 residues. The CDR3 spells CASSLDGPGYEQYF. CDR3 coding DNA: TGCGCCAGCAGCTTGGACGGACCAGGCTACGAGCAGTACTTC.

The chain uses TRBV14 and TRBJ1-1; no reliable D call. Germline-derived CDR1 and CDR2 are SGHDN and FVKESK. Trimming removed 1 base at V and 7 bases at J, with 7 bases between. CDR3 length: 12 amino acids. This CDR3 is CASSQGGIEAFF. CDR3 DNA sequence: TGTGCCAGCAGCCAAGGGGGTATTGAAGCTTTCTTT.

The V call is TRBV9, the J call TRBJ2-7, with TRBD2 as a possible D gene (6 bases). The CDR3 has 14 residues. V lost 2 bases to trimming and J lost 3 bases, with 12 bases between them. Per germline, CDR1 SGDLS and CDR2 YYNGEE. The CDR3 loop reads CASSVNGGGYEQYF. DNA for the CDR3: TGTGCCAGCAGCGTTAACGGGGGTGGCTACGAGCAGTACTTC.

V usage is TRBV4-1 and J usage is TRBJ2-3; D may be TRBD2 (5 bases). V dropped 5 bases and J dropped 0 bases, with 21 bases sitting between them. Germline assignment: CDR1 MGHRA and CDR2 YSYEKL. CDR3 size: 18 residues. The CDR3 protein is CASSARWQRFSSTDTQYF. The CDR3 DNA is TGCGCCAGCAGCGCTCGGTGGCAGCGGTTCTCTAGCACAGATACGCAGTATTTT.

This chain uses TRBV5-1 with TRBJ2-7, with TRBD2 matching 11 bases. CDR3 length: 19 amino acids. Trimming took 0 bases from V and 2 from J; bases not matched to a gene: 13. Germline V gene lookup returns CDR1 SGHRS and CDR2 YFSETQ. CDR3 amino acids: CASSLAGVAGGHNPYEQYF. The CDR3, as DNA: TGCGCCAGCAGCTTGGCTGGGGTAGCGGGAGGGCATAACCCCTACGAGCAGTACTTC.

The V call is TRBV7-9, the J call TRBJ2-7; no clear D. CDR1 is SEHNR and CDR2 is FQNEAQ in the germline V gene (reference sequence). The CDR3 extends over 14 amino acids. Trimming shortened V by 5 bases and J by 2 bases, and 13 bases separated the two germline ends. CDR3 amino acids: CASSPQESPYEQYF. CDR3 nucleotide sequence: TGTGCCAGCAGCCCGCAGGAAAGTCCCTACGAGCAGTACTTC.

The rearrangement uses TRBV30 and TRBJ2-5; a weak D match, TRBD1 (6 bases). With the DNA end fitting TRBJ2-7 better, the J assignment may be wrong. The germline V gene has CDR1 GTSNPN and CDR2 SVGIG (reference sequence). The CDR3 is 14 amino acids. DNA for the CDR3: TGTGCCGGGGCCACCCCGGGACACAGATACGAGCAGTACTTC. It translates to CAGATPGHRYEQYF.

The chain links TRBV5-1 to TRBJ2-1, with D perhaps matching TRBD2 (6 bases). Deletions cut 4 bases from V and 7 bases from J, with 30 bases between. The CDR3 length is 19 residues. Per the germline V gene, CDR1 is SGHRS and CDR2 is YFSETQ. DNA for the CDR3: TGCGCCAGCAGCCCACCCGTTGTGGGTTCTGGGGGAGGAGGTAATGAGCAGTTCTTC. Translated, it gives CASSPPVVGSGGGGNEQFF. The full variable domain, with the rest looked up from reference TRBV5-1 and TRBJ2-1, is KAGVTQTPRYLIKTRGQQVTLSCSPISGHRSVSWYQQTPGQGLQFLFEYFSETQRNKGNFPGRFSGRQFSNSRSEMNVSTLELGDSALYLCASSPPVVGSGGGGNEQFFGPGTRLTVL.

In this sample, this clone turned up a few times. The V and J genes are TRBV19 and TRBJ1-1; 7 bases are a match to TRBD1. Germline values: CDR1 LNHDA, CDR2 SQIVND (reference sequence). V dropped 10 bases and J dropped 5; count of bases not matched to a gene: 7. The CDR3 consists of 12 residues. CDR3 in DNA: TGTGCCACCGCAACAGGGGTGACTGAAGCTTTCTTT. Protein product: CATATGVTEAFF.

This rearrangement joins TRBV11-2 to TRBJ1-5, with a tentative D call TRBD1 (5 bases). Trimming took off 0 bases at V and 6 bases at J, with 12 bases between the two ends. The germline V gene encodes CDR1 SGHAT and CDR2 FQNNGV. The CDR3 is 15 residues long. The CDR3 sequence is CASSLDEAGSQPQHF. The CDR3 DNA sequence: TGTGCCAGCAGCTTAGATGAGGCAGGGTCTCAGCCCCAGCATTTT. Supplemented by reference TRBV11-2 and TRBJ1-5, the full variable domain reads EAGVAQSPRYKIIEKRQSVAFWCNPISGHATLYWYQQILGQGPKLLIQFQNNGVVDDSQLPKDRFSAERLKGVDSTLKIQPAKLEDSAVYLCASSLDEAGSQPQHFGDGTRLSIL.

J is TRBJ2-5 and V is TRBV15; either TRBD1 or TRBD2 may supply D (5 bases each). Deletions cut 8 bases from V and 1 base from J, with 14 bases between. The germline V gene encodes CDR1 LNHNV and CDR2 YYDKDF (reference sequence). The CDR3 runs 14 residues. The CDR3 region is CATRTRGPQETQYF. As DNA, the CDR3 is TGTGCCACCCGCACACGGGGCCCCCAAGAGACCCAGTACTTC.

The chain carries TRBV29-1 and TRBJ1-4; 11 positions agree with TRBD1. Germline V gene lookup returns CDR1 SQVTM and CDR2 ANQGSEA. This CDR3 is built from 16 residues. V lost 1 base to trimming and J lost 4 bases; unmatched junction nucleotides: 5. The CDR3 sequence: CSVEVGTGGLNEKLFF. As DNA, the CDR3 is TGCAGCGTTGAAGTTGGGACAGGGGGACTTAATGAAAAACTGTTTTTT.

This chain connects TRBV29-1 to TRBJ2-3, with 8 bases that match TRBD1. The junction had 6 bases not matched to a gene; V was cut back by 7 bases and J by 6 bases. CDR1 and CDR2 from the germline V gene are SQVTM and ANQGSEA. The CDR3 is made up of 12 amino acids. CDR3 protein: CSAYRGRDTQYF. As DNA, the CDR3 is TGCAGCGCCTACAGGGGGAGGGATACGCAGTATTTT.